The 29 T cell receptor beta chains in this list originate from one sample, sequenced in a study of blood T cell repertoires in COVID-19. Using immunoSEQ multiplex PCR, the repertoire was profiled, and TCRdb retains in-frame clones only, with some absent. The sample lists about 210,000 clones, around 85% occurring once. Input material: peripheral blood. The receptors derive from a man aged 40-55 years with acute or convalescent COVID-19.

This clone was seen a handful of times. The rearrangement links TRBV7-3 to TRBJ1-6, with 7 bases aligning to TRBD1. From germline, CDR1 is SGHTA and CDR2 FQGTGA. Losses at the gene ends were 5 bases for V and 7 bases for J; bases not matched to a gene: 5. This CDR3 spans 14 amino acids. The CDR3 sequence is CASSPGQINSPLHF. In nucleotides, the CDR3 is TGTGCCAGCAGCCCGGGACAGATAAATTCACCCCTCCACTTT. Full variable domain (missing parts from reference TRBV7-3 and TRBJ1-6): GAGVSQTPSNKVTEKGKYVELRCDPISGHTALYWYRQSLGQGPEFLIYFQGTGAADDSGLPNDRFFAVRPEGSVSTLKIQRTERGDSAVYLCASSPGQINSPLHFGNGTRLTVT.

The chain carries TRBV5-1 and TRBJ1-2; D is perhaps TRBD1 (6 bases). Looked up from germline, CDR1 is SGHRS and CDR2 is YFSETQ. The germline V and J ends were trimmed by 2 bases and 0 bases, with 11 bases remaining between them. The CDR3 totals 15 residues. CDR3 protein: CASSLGQQANYGYTF. The DNA for the CDR3 is TGCGCCAGCAGCTTAGGACAGCAGGCTAACTATGGCTACACCTTC.

CDR3 nucleotide sequence: TGTGCCAGCAGCCAACAAAGGACAGTTCAAGGTCAGCCCCAGCATTTT. It translates to CASSQQRTVQGQPQHF. The J gene is TRBJ1-5, the V gene TRBV7-8; D is perhaps TRBD1 (6 bases). CDR3 size: 16 residues. Trimming removed 5 bases at V and 6 bases at J, with 20 bases between. Germline V CDR1 and CDR2: SGHVS, FQNEAQ.

The chain is built from TRBV10-3 and TRBJ1-1; D gene ambiguous. CDR1 and CDR2 from the germline V gene are ENHRY and SYGVKD. The CDR3 is 10 amino acids. The germline V and J ends were trimmed by 10 bases and 6 bases, with 9 bases remaining between them. The CDR3, as DNA: TGTGCCACCATGAGTGCTGAAGCTTTCTTT. This codes for CATMSAEAFF.

The CDR3, as DNA: TGTGCCAGCAGCTTGGCCGGCGGGGCCACAGATACGCAGTATTTT. This encodes CASSLAGGATDTQYF. The chain recombines TRBV5-7 with TRBJ2-3, with D tentatively TRBD2 (6 bases). TRBV5-7 is assigned to the ORF class and has an uncertain function. The CDR3 covers 15 residues. Trimming took off 0 bases at V and 2 bases at J, with 10 bases between the two ends.

J is TRBJ2-7 and V is TRBV18; a weak D match, TRBD2 (5 bases). Germline values: CDR1 KGHSH, CDR2 LQKENI. The CDR3 consists of 14 residues. V was clipped by 3 bases and J by 1 base, with 10 bases between them. This CDR3 is CASSPGVTSYEQYF. The CDR3 bases are TGTGCCAGCTCACCCGGGGTTACTTCCTACGAGCAGTACTTC.

The chain uses TRBV6-5 and TRBJ1-1, with D possibly matching TRBD1 (6 bases). With 6 bases removed from V and 3 bases from J, the gap between germline ends came to 11 bases. This CDR3 region has 13 residues. Germline V gene lookup returns CDR1 MNHEY and CDR2 SVGAGI. The CDR3 sequence: CASRKQGYTEAFF. The CDR3 region has the DNA TGTGCCAGCAGGAAACAGGGTTACACTGAAGCTTTCTTT.

V and J are TRBV2 and TRBJ1-3; D remains unclear. Trimming removed 4 bases from V and 0 bases from J, with 7 bases in between. Germline CDR1 reads SNHLY; CDR2 reads FYNNEI. This CDR3 is 14 amino acids long. This CDR3 is CASSAQSSGNTIYF. The CDR3 coding sequence is TGTGCCAGCAGTGCACAAAGCTCTGGAAACACCATATATTTT.

V and J are TRBV2 and TRBJ2-2; no clear D. The CDR3 consists of 13 residues. Trimming cost V 6 bases and J 6 bases, with 11 bases left between them. Looked up from germline, CDR1 is SNHLY and CDR2 is FYNNEI. The CDR3 DNA reads as TGTGCCAGCAGGGCCCAAGTTCCCGGGGAGCTGTTTTTT. Translated, it gives CASRAQVPGELFF.

V and J are TRBV9 and TRBJ2-2, with a tentative D call TRBD2 (5 bases). With 2 bases removed from V and 7 bases from J, the gap between germline ends came to 21 bases. Germline CDR1 is SGDLS and CDR2 is YYNGEE. CDR3 length equals 17 residues. The CDR3: CASSVRGSLVGIGELFF. The CDR3 DNA reads TGTGCCAGCAGCGTTAGAGGGAGCCTTGTCGGAATCGGGGAGCTGTTTTTT.

This clone has a single count. The chain joins TRBV28 to TRBJ2-7, with D perhaps matching TRBD1 (6 bases). Germline V CDR1 and CDR2: MDHEN, SYDVKM. V lost 6 bases, J lost 5 bases, and 14 bases lay in between. This CDR3 has 13 amino acids. The CDR3: CASRPAGANEQYF. CDR3 nucleotide sequence: TGTGCCAGCAGACCAGCAGGGGCGAACGAGCAGTACTTC.

This sequence joins TRBV7-3 and TRBJ2-3, with D possibly TRBD2 on 5 matching bases. This CDR3 region has 15 residues. The germline CDR1 and CDR2 sequences are SGHTA and FQGTGA. V lost 3 bases to trimming and J lost 0 bases, with 10 bases between them. This chain's CDR3 is CASSFTGSSTDTQYF. The CDR3 DNA follows: TGTGCCAGCAGCTTTACGGGGTCAAGCACAGATACGCAGTATTTT. Using reference TRBV7-3 and TRBJ2-3 for the parts outside the CDR3, the full variable domain is GAGVSQTPSNKVTEKGKYVELRCDPISGHTALYWYRQSLGQGPEFLIYFQGTGAADDSGLPNDRFFAVRPEGSVSTLKIQRTERGDSAVYLCASSFTGSSTDTQYFGPGTRLTVL.

The chain joins TRBV10-2 to TRBJ1-1, with D possibly being TRBD1 (5 bases). V was trimmed by 0 bases and J by 7 bases, leaving 9 bases between them. This CDR3 region has 13 residues. Germline V gene data show CDR1 as WSHSY and CDR2 as SAAADI. CDR3 protein: CASSESPGNEAFF. CDR3 coding DNA: TGCGCCAGCAGTGAGTCCCCAGGGAATGAAGCTTTCTTT.

V and J are TRBV6-5 and TRBJ1-2; 7 bases match TRBD1. Germline V lookup: CDR1 MNHEY, CDR2 SVGAGI. J gave up 3 bases and V 2 bases, and 0 bases lay outside the gene matches. The CDR3 consists of 13 residues. The CDR3 loop reads CASSYTGDYGYTF. For the CDR3, the DNA is TGTGCCAGCAGTTACACAGGGGACTATGGCTACACCTTC.

The V and J genes are TRBV28 and TRBJ2-3; tentatively, D is TRBD2 (7 bases). V lost 7 bases and J lost 2, with 13 bases in between. CDR1 and CDR2 from the germline V gene are MDHEN and SYDVKM. This CDR3 is 14 amino acids long. CDR3 residues: CASTTGGLTDTQYF. Written as DNA, the CDR3 is TGTGCCAGCACTACGGGGGGCCTCACAGATACGCAGTATTTT.

The gene calls are TRBV6-5 and TRBJ2-1; D unclear. Deletions cut 1 base from V and 0 bases from J, with 7 bases between. Looked up from germline, CDR1 is MNHEY and CDR2 is SVGAGI. This CDR3 is 15 amino acids long. The DNA of the CDR3 is TGTGCCAGCAGTTACTTCGATAGCTCCTACAATGAGCAGTTCTTC. This gives the protein CASSYFDSSYNEQFF.

The V and J genes are TRBV5-1 and TRBJ2-7; possibly TRBD1 for D (6 bases). CDR3 length equals 14 residues. V lost 0 bases and J 2 bases, leaving 9 bases between the germline ends. CDR1 is SGHRS, CDR2 YFSETQ, per germline. The CDR3 region is CASSLGTAPYEQYF. CDR3 nucleotides: TGCGCCAGCAGCTTGGGGACAGCCCCCTACGAGCAGTACTTC.

The chain employs TRBV28 and TRBJ2-1, with 8 positions matching TRBD2. The CDR3 has 18 residues. Germline values: CDR1 MDHEN, CDR2 SYDVKM. J gave up 0 bases and V 4 bases, and 11 bases lay outside the gene matches. CDR3 sequence reads: CASSSALAGVSSYNEQFF. In nucleotides, the CDR3 is TGTGCCAGCAGTTCTGCTCTAGCGGGTGTAAGCTCCTACAATGAGCAGTTCTTC. The variable domain in full, with the rest retrieved from reference TRBV28 and TRBJ2-1, is DVKVTQSSRYLVKRTGEKVFLECVQDMDHENMFWYRQDPGLGLRLIYFSYDVKMKEKGDIPEGYSVSREKKERFSLILESASTNQTSMYLCASSSALAGVSSYNEQFFGPGTRLTVL.

This clone has a single count. The chain links TRBV6-5 to TRBJ2-1; D is perhaps TRBD2 (6 bases). Germline V gene data show CDR1 as MNHEY and CDR2 as SVGAGI. The CDR3 has 14 residues. V was pared by 0 bases and J by 3 bases, with 6 bases between. The CDR3 region is CASSYSGGYNEQFF. CDR3 sequence (DNA): TGTGCCAGCAGTTACTCGGGGGGCTACAATGAGCAGTTCTTC.

The rearrangement uses TRBV18 and TRBJ2-1, with 8 positions matching TRBD2. CDR3 length: 16 residues. The V segment lost 0 bases and the J segment 7 bases; nucleotides outside the gene matches: 8. Per germline, CDR1 KGHSH and CDR2 LQKENI. Here the CDR3 reads CASSPPTPGGSNEQFF. CDR3 DNA: TGTGCCAGCTCACCACCAACCCCGGGAGGGTCAAATGAGCAGTTCTTC.

The rearrangement uses TRBV7-2 and TRBJ1-5; 10 nucleotides match TRBD1. The CDR3 runs to 15 residues. The germline gives CDR1 SGHTA, CDR2 FQGNSA. Trimming took 7 bases from V and 7 from J; bases not matched to a gene: 10. The CDR3 protein is CASTFGGQGIQPQHF. The CDR3 DNA follows: TGTGCCAGCACCTTTGGGGGACAGGGGATACAGCCCCAGCATTTT.

This clone was seen only a few times. The chain employs TRBV6-2 or TRBV6-3 and TRBJ2-2; TRBD1 aligns across 9 bases. The CDR3 consists of 16 residues. The germline V gene has CDR1 MNHEY and CDR2 SVGEGT. Trimming removed 4 bases from V and 7 bases from J; junction bases left unmatched: 10. The CDR3 DNA reads as TGTGCCAGCAGTTCCCAGACAGGGGGTCGCAACGGGGAGCTGTTTTTT. Its translation: CASSSQTGGRNGELFF.

Details on this clone: One end of the junction is discordant with germline, which a read error may explain. CDR3 coding DNA: TGTGCCAGCAGCCCTTCGGGGATGAATACTGAAGCTTTCTTT. Its translation: CASSPSGMNTEAFF. This chain joins TRBV14 and TRBJ1-1; D uncertain. Germline-derived CDR1 and CDR2 are SGHDN and FVKESK. CDR3 length: 14 amino acids.

This chain links TRBV6-1 with TRBJ2-7, with a possible D match to TRBD1 (6 bases). CDR1 MNHNS and CDR2 SASEGT come from the germline V gene. V was pared by 2 bases and J by 1 base, with 12 bases between. The CDR3 covers 15 residues. The CDR3 DNA is TGTGCCAGCAGTGAACAGGGGATCGGGTCCTACGAGCAGTACTTC. This codes for CASSEQGIGSYEQYF.

The chain joins TRBV18 to TRBJ1-4; 7 nucleotides align to TRBD1. The trim removed 5 bases at V and 0 bases at J, leaving 6 bases unmatched. The CDR3 totals 16 residues. Germline CDR1 reads KGHSH; CDR2 reads LQKENI. The CDR3 sequence is CASSNHRGATNEKLFF. The CDR3 nucleotides are TGTGCCAGCTCAAACCACAGGGGTGCAACTAATGAAAAACTGTTTTTT.

This chain connects TRBV9 to TRBJ2-1; a possible D gene is TRBD2 (6 bases). The CDR3 extends over 13 amino acids. Germline V gene data show CDR1 as SGDLS and CDR2 as YYNGEE. V shed 5 bases and J shed 1 base, with 7 bases lying between them. CDR3 protein: CASSAGSYNEQFF. Written as DNA, the CDR3 is TGTGCCAGCAGTGCGGGGTCCTACAATGAGCAGTTCTTC.

This sequence joins TRBV29-1 and TRBJ2-7; 9 nucleotides agree with TRBD1. V was pared by 1 base and J by 1 base, with 2 bases of the junction left unmatched. From germline, CDR1 is SQVTM and CDR2 ANQGSEA. The CDR3 contains 14 residues. The CDR3 here is CSVEGDRDSYEQYF. DNA of the CDR3: TGCAGCGTTGAAGGGGACAGGGATTCCTACGAGCAGTACTTC.

V and J are TRBV4-1 and TRBJ1-6; D ambiguous. From germline, CDR1 is MGHRA and CDR2 YSYEKL. The V gene lost 2 bases and the J gene lost 13 bases, with 12 bases spanning the gap. The length of the CDR3 is 13 residues. In DNA form, the CDR3 reads TGCGCCAGCAGCCAAAGTCAGGTGAACCCCCTCCACTTT. Protein product: CASSQSQVNPLHF.

This clone has more than one count but fewer than ten. The chain carries TRBV27 and TRBJ1-2; D unclear. The CDR3 contains 12 residues. Trimming left V 0 bases short and J 8 bases short, with 7 bases between. Germline V CDR1 and CDR2: MNHEY, SMNVEV (reference sequence). The CDR3 DNA follows: TGTGCCAGCAGTTTATCAGGAGAAGGCTACACCTTC. Translated, it gives CASSLSGEGYTF.